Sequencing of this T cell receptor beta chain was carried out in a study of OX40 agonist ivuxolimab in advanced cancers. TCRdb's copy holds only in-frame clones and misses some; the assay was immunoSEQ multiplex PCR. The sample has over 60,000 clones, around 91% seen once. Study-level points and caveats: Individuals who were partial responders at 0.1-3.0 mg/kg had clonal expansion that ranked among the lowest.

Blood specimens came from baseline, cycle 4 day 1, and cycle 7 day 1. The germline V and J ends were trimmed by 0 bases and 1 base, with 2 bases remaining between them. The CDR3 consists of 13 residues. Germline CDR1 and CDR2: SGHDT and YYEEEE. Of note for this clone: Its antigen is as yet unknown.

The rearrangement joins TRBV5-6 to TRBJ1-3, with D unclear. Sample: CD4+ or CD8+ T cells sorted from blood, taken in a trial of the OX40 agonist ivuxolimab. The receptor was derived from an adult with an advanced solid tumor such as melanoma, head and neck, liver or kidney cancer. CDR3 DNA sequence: TGTGCCAGCAGCTTGGTTTCTGGAAACACCATATATTTT. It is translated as CASSLVSGNTIYF.